This T cell receptor (beta chain) came from a study of CD8+CD57+ T cells in acquired aplastic anemia. The template used for profiling TCR beta VDJ and CDR3 was genomic DNA. TCRdb redid the calling of the reads with MiXCR, one entry per CDR3 protein. There are more than 150,000 distinct CDR3 sequences in the sample; about half occur only once, and under 3.5% lies in the top ten. This CDR3 has 14 residues. The germline V gene has CDR1 LNHDA and CDR2 SQIVND (reference sequence). V was clipped by 5 bases and J by 3 bases; unmatched bases: 4. A few counts support this clonotype. No antigen is known for it. The study, taken as a whole, reports: Patients were compared with controls for CD8+ Simpson's diversity, and no significant difference emerged.

This clonotype was obtained from a human donor in good health. This chain connects TRBV19 to TRBJ2-1; 7 nucleotides agree with TRBD2. Source material: sorted CD4+, CD8+, or CD8+CD57+ T cells (not recorded which) from PBMCs. CDR3: CASSLAGDYNEQFF. The DNA for the CDR3 is TGTGCCAGTAGTTTAGCGGGCGACTACAATGAGCAGTTCTTC.